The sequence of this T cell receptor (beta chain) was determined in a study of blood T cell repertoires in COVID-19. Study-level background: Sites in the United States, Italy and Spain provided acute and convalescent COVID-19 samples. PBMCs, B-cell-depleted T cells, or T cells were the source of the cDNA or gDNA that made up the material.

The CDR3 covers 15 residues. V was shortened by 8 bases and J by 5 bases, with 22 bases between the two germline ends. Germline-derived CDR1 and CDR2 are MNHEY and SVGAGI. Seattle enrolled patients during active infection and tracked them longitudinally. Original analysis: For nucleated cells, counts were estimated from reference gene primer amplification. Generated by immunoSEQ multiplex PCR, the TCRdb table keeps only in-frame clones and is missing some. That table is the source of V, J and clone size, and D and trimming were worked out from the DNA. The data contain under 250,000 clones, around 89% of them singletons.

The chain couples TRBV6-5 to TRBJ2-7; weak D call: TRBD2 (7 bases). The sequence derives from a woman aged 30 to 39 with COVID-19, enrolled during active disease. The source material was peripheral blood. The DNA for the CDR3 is TGTGCCAGCCGGAATAATTCGGAGGGGGGGCACGAGCAGTACGTC. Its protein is CASRNNSEGGHEQYV.